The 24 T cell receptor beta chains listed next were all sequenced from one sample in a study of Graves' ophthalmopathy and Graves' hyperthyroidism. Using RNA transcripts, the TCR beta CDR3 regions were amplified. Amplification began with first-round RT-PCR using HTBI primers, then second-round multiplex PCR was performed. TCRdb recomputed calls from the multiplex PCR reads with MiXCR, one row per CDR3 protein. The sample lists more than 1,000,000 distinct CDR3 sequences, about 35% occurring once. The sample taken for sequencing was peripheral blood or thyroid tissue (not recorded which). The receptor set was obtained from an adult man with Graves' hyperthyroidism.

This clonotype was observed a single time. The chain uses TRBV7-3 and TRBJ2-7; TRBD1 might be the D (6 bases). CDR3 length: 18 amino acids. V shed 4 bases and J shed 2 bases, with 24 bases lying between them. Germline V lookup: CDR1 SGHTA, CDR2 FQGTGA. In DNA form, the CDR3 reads TGTGCCAGCAGCTCAATCCGCCCGAGGGGGTCCCCGACCTACGAGCAGTACTTC. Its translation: CASSSIRPRGSPTYEQYF.

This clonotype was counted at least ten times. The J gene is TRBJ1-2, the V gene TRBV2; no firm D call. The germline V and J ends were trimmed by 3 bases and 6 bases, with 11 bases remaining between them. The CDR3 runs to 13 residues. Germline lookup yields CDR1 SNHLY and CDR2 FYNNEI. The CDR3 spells CASSEMWDNGYTF. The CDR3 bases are TGTGCCAGCAGTGAGATGTGGGATAATGGCTACACCTTC. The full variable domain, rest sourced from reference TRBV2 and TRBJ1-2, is EPEVTQTPSHQVTQMGQEVILRCVPISNHLYFYWYRQILGQKVEFLVSFYNNEISEKSEIFDDQFSVERPDGSNFTLKIRSTKLEDSAMYFCASSEMWDNGYTFGSGTRLTVV.

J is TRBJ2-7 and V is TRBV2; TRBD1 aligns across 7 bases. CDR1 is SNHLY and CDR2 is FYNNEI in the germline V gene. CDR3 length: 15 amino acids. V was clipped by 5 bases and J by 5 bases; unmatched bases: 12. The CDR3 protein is CASSPTGLGIDEQYF. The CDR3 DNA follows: TGTGCCAGCAGTCCGACAGGGCTTGGCATAGACGAGCAGTACTTC.

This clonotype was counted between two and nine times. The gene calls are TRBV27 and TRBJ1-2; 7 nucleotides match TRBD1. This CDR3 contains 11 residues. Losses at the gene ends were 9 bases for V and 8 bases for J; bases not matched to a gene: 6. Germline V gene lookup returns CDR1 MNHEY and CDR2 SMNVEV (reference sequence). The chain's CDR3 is CARKTGRGYTF. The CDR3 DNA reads TGTGCCAGGAAGACAGGGCGCGGCTACACCTTC.

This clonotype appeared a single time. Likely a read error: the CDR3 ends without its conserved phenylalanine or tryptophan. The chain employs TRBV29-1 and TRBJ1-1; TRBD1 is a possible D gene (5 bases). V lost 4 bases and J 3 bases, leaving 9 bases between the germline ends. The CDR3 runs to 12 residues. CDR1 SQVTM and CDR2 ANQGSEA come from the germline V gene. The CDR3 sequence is CSVAGGDTEAFL. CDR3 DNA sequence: TGCAGCGTTGCGGGGGGGGACACTGAAGCTTTCCTT.

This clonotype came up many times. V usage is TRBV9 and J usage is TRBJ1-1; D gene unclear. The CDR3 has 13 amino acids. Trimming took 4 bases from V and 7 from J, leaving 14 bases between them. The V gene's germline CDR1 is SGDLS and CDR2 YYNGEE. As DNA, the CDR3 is TGTGCCAGCAGCCCTACTAACCCGAGTGAAGCTTTCTTT. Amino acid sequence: CASSPTNPSEAFF.

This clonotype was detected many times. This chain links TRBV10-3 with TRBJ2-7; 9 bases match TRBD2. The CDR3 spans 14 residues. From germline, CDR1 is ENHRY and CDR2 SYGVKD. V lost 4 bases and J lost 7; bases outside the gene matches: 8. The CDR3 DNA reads TGTGCCATCAGTGTGGGCGGGGGGGCAGGGGAGCAGTACTTC. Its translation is CAISVGGGAGEQYF.

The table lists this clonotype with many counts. The CDR3 reads CASSLDRFPTEKLFF. In DNA, the CDR3 is TGCGCCAGCAGCTTGGACAGATTTCCCACGGAAAAACTGTTTTTT. This rearrangement joins TRBV5-1 to TRBJ1-4; D ambiguous. The CDR3 extends over 15 amino acids. Germline CDR1 reads SGHRS; CDR2 reads YFSETQ. V shed 0 bases and J shed 8 bases, with 14 bases lying between them.

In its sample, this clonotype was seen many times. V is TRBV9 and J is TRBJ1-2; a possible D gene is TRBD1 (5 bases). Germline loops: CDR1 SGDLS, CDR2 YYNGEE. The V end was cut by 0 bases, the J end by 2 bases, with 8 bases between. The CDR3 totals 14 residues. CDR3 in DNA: TGTGCCAGCAGCGTAGTATCAGGGAACTATGGCTACACCTTC. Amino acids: CASSVVSGNYGYTF.

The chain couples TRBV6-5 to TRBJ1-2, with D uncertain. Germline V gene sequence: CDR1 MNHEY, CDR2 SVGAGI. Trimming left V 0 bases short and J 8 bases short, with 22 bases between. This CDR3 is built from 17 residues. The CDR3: CASSYSRSRLAERGYTF. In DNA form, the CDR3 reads TGTGCCAGCAGTTACTCCCGTTCAAGATTAGCGGAGCGAGGCTACACCTTC.

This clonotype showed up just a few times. The CDR3, as DNA: TGTGCCAGTAGTATCTCCCTCCGGATCTCTGGAAACACCATATATTTT. As protein: CASSISLRISGNTIYF. The genes are TRBV19 and TRBJ1-3, with D unclear. Deletions cut 3 bases from V and 0 bases from J, with 12 bases between. The CDR3 consists of 16 residues. Germline lookup yields CDR1 LNHDA and CDR2 SQIVND (reference sequence).

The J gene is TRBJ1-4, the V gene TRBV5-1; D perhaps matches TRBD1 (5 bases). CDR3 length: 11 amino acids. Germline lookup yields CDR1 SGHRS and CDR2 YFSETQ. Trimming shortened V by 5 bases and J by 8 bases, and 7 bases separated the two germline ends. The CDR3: CASRGQEKLFF. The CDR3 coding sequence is TGCGCCAGCAGGGGGCAAGAAAAACTGTTTTTT. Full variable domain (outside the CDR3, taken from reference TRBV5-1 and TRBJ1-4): KAGVTQTPRYLIKTRGQQVTLSCSPISGHRSVSWYQQTPGQGLQFLFEYFSETQRNKGNFPGRFSGRQFSNSRSEMNVSTLELGDSALYLCASRGQEKLFFGSGTQLSVL.

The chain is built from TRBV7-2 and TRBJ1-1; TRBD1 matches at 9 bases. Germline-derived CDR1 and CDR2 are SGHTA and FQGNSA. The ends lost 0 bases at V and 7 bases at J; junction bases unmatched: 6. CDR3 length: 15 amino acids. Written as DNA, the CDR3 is TGTGCCAGCAGCTTAGCCGGGACAGGGACCCTTGAAGCTTTCTTT. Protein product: CASSLAGTGTLEAFF.

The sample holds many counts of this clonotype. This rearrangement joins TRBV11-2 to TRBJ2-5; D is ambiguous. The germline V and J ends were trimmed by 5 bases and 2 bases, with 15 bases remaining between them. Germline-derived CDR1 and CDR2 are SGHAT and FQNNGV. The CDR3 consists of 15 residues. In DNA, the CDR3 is TGTGCCAGCAGCCTAACATACAGAGCACAAGAGACCCAGTACTTC. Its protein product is CASSLTYRAQETQYF. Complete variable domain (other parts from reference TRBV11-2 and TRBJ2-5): EAGVAQSPRYKIIEKRQSVAFWCNPISGHATLYWYQQILGQGPKLLIQFQNNGVVDDSQLPKDRFSAERLKGVDSTLKIQPAKLEDSAVYLCASSLTYRAQETQYFGPGTRLLVL.

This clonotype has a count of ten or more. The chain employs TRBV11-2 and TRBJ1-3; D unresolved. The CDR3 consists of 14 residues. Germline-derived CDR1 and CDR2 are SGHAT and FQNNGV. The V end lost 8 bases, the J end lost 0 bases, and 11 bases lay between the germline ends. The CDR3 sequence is CASALRTSGNTIYF. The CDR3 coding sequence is TGTGCCAGCGCGCTCCGGACCTCTGGAAACACCATATATTTT.

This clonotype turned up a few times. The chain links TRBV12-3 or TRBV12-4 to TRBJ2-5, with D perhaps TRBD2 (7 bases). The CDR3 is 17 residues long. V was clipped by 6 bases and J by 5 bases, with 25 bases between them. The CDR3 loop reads CASSKNEGRGGSETQYF. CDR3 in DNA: TGTGCCAGCAGCAAAAACGAGGGGCGCGGGGGCTCCGAGACCCAGTACTTC.

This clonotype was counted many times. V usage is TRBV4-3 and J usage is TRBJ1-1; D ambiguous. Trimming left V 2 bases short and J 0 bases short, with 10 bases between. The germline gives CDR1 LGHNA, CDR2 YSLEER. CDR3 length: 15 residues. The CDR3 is CASSQNRALNTEAFF. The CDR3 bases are TGCGCCAGCAGCCAAAACCGAGCCTTGAACACTGAAGCTTTCTTT.

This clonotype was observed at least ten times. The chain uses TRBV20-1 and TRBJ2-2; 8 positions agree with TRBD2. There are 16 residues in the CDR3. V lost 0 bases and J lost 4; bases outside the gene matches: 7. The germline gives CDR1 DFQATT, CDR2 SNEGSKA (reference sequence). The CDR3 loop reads CSARDLAAGVTGELFF. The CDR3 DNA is TGCAGTGCTAGAGATCTGGCAGCGGGGGTCACCGGGGAGCTGTTTTTT.

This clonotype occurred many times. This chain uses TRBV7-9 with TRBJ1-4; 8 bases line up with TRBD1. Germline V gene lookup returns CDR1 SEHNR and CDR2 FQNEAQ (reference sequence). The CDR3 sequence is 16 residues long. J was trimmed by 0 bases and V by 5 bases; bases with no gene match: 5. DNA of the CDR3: TGTGCCAGCAGCGTGGACAGGGACGCAACTAATGAAAAACTGTTTTTT. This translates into CASSVDRDATNEKLFF.

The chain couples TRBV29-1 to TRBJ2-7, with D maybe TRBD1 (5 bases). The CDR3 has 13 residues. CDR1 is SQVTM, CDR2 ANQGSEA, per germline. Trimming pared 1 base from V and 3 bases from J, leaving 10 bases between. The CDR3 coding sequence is TGCAGCGTTGAAGTACAGGCCGGCTACGAGCAGTACTTC. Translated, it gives CSVEVQAGYEQYF.

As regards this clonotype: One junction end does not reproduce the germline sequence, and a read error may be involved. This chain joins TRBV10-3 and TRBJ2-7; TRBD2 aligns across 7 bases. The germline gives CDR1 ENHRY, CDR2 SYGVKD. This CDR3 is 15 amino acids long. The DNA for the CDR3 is TGTGCCAGCAGTTACTCTATCGGGGGGAGCTACGAGCAGTACTTC. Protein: CASSYSIGGSYEQYF.

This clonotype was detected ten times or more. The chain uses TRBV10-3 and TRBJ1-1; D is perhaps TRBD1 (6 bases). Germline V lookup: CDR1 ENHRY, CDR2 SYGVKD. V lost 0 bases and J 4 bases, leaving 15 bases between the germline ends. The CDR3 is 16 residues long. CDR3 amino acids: CAISESIQGLGTEAFF. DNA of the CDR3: TGTGCCATCAGTGAGTCGATACAGGGTCTTGGCACTGAAGCTTTCTTT.

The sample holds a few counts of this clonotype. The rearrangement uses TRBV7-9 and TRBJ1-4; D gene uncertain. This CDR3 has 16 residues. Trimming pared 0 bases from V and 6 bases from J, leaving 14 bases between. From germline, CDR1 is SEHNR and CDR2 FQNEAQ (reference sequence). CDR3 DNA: TGTGCCAGCAGCTTAGCGAGTAGGGTTCCTGATGAAAAACTGTTTTTT. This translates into CASSLASRVPDEKLFF.

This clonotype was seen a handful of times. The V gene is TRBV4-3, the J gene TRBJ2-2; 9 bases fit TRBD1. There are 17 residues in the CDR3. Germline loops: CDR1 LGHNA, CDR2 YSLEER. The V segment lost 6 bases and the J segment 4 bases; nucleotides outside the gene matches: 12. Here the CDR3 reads CASSEPRDRVGTGELFF. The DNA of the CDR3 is TGCGCCAGCAGTGAACCCCGGGACAGGGTGGGCACCGGGGAGCTGTTTTTT.